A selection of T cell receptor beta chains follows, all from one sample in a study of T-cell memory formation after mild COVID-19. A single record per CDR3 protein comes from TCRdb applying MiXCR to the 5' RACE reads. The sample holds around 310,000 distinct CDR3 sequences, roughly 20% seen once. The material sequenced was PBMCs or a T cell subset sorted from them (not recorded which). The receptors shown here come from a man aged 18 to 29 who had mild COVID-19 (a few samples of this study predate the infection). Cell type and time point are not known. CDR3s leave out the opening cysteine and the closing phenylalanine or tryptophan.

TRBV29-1	SVTGVPRDTEAF
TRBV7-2	ASSLGQGNVLT
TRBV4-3	ASSQDPQGVTEAF
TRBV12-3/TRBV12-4	ASRLQGVGEKLF
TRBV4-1	ASKGQPNEKLF
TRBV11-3	ASSYGTTNTGELF
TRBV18	ASSRIRDKYQPQH
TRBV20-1	AGRENTEAF
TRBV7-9	ASNRGSEDSPLH
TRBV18	ASSPPIQGPNTEAF
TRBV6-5	ASSSPVRGYEKLF
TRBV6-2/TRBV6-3	ASSYYGTSGGRTDTQY
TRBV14	ASSQLAANTDTQY
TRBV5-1	ASSLVGGAGGELF
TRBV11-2	ASSSSVASPLH
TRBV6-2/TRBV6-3	ASSYSRAGTVEETQY
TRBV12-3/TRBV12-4	ASSSSRTGELF
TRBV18	ASSPPFGVEDNEQF
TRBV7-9	ASSPRDRGILF
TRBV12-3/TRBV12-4	ASSLIDNTQY
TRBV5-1	ASSWTGHPGETQY
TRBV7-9	ASSLSGGLEETQY
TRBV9	ASSVDGIQPQH
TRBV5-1	ASSGAGQVSNRDRDTQY
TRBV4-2	ASSRTSTGELF
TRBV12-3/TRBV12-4	ASKTSNNEQF
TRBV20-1	SARGGGGSYEQY
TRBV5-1	ASSWGQRYEQY
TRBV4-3	ASSQDAQVETQY
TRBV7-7	ASSLALSSSHTQY
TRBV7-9	ASSQWEGLLKTEAF
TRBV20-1	SARDLGYEQY
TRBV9	ASSTQDGYGYT
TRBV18	ASSPQSTYEQY
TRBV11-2	ASSYYKGQETQY
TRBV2	ASSGEFQETQY
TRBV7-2	ASSLVDGNYEQY
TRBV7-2	ASSLVADTPEPAYGYT
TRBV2	ASGRDRTDTQY
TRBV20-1	SARVGGFTDTQY
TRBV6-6	ASALISAGRGETQY
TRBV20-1	SASVPGHPNTGELF
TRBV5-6	ASSLDGLGGTEAF
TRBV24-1	ATSGPGTFFSGANVLT
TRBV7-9	ASSLRETETQY